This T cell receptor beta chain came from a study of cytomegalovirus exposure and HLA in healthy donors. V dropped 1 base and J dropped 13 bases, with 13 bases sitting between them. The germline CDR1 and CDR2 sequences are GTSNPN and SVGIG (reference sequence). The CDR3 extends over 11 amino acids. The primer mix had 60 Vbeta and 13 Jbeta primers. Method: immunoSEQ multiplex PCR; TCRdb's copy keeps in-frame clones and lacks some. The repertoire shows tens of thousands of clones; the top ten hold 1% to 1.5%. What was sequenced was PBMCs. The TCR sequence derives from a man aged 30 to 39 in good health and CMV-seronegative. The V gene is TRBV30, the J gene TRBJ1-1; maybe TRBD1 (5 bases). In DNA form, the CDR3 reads TGTGCCTGGAGTGCGACGGGGGTGGATTTCTTT. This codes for CAWSATGVDFF.